The clone carrying this T cell receptor beta chain was counted ten times or more. The antigen is unknown. This entry comes from a study of metastatic and nonmetastatic thyroid tumors. Regarding the study as a whole: TCR beta diversity was reportedly significantly higher in malignant thyroid tumors than benign nodules, in blood and tumor.

Germline assignment: CDR1 SQVTM and CDR2 ANQGSEA. V lost 5 bases and J lost 2, with 12 bases in between. The CDR3 loop spans 13 amino acids. None of the patients had undergone any treatment ahead of thyroid surgery. TCRdb reprocessed the PCR reads via MiXCR. The sample shows about 45,000 clones, less than 5% of them seen only once. The TCR was taken from a female donor with papillary thyroid cancer or a benign thyroid nodule (not recorded which). Some clones in this sample may be carry-over from other donors' samples. Sequences were obtained from blood. The V gene is TRBV29-1, the J gene TRBJ1-2, with D perhaps TRBD1 (6 bases). The CDR3, as DNA: TGCAGCGTTCAACAGGGCACCAACTATGGCTACACCTTC. It yields the protein CSVQQGTNYGYTF.